This T cell receptor (beta chain) was sequenced during a study of read filtering for tumor transcriptome and immune sequencing. Study summary: Under 10 patients were R-ISS I, around 15 were R-ISS II, about seven were R-ISS III.

Study-wide points: Even smaller IR-seq throughput identified most shared clonotypes.

The V end lost 4 bases, the J end lost 1 base, and 15 bases lay between the germline ends. The CDR3 spans 15 residues. The germline CDR1 and CDR2 sequences are DFQATT and SNEGSKA (reference sequence). This clonotype was counted at least ten times. Antigen: not known. From 400 to 450 ng of RNA, a library with molecular barcoded alpha/delta and beta/gamma adaptors was made. In TCRdb, the reads were re-called with MiXCR into one record per CDR3 protein. The table has about 39,000 distinct CDR3 sequences, approximately 15% seen once. Sequences were obtained from a population of CD138-negative cells sorted from bone marrow. The V gene is TRBV20-1, the J gene TRBJ2-3; no definite D call. This clonotype was sampled from a donor at least 40 years old with multiple myeloma. The DNA of the CDR3 is TGCAGTGCTAAATATGTGTACGGAGGCACAGATACGCAGTATTTT. Encoded protein: CSAKYVYGGTDTQYF.